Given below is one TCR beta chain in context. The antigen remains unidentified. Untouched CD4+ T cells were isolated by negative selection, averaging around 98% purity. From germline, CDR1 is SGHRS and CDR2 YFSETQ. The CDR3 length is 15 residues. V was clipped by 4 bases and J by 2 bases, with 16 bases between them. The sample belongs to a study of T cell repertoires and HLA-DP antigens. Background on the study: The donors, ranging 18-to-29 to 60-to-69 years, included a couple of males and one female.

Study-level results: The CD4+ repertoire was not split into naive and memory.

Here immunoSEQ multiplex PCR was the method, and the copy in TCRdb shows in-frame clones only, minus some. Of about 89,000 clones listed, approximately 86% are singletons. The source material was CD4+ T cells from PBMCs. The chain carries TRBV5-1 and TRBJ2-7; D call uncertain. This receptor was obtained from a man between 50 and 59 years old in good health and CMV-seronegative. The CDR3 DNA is TGCGCCAGCAGCCGGAGAGCCGAATCAGCCTACGAGCAGTACTTC. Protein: CASSRRAESAYEQYF. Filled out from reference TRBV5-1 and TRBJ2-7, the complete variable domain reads KAGVTQTPRYLIKTRGQQVTLSCSPISGHRSVSWYQQTPGQGLQFLFEYFSETQRNKGNFPGRFSGRQFSNSRSEMNVSTLELGDSALYLCASSRRAESAYEQYFGPGTRLTVT.